Each of the 31 T cell receptor beta chains below was sequenced from the same sample in a study of OX40 agonist ivuxolimab in advanced cancers. Using immunoSEQ multiplex PCR, the repertoire was profiled, and TCRdb retains in-frame clones only, with some absent. The sample carries about 75,000 clones, approximately 90% recorded once. The starting material was CD4+ or CD8+ T cells sorted from blood, obtained in a trial of the OX40 agonist ivuxolimab. These receptors came from an adult with an advanced solid tumor such as melanoma, head and neck, liver or kidney cancer.

The chain carries TRBV28 and TRBJ2-2; 11 nucleotides line up with TRBD1. This CDR3 is 15 amino acids long. Trimming removed 5 bases from V and 4 bases from J; junction bases left unmatched: 3. CDR1 is MDHEN, CDR2 SYDVKM, per germline. Written as DNA, the CDR3 is TGTGCCAGCAGTCTAGGGACAGGGGGCACCGGGGAGCTGTTTTTT. Translating gives CASSLGTGGTGELFF.

V usage is TRBV30 and J usage is TRBJ1-5; D gene uncertain. This CDR3 has 13 amino acids. V lost 1 base and J lost 0, with 4 bases in between. Germline V gene lookup returns CDR1 GTSNPN and CDR2 SVGIG (reference sequence). The CDR3 sequence is CAWSGDSNQPQHF. The CDR3 region has the DNA TGTGCCTGGAGTGGGGATAGCAATCAGCCCCAGCATTTT.

The genes are TRBV2 and TRBJ2-7, with D perhaps TRBD2 (5 bases). V dropped 4 bases and J dropped 2 bases, with 15 bases sitting between them. CDR1 and CDR2 (germline): SNHLY, FYNNEI. CDR3 length equals 15 residues. DNA of the CDR3: TGTGCCAGCAGTGCTGTAGGGAGCGGCACCTACGAGCAGTACTTC. It is translated as CASSAVGSGTYEQYF. Full variable domain (missing parts from reference TRBV2 and TRBJ2-7): EPEVTQTPSHQVTQMGQEVILRCVPISNHLYFYWYRQILGQKVEFLVSFYNNEISEKSEIFDDQFSVERPDGSNFTLKIRSTKLEDSAMYFCASSAVGSGTYEQYFGPGTRLTVT.

The chain combines TRBV6-5 with TRBJ1-6; D is uncertain. The CDR3 extends over 15 amino acids. CDR1 is MNHEY, CDR2 SVGAGI, per germline. V was pared by 2 bases and J by 7 bases, with 12 bases between. CDR3 nucleotide sequence: TGTGCCAGCAGTTACGTAAGGGCGGGGAATTCACCCCTCCACTTT. It specifies CASSYVRAGNSPLHF.

The chain links TRBV11-2 to TRBJ2-7; 7 bases line up with TRBD2. CDR1 and CDR2 from the germline V gene are SGHAT and FQNNGV. CDR3 size: 15 residues. V shed 1 base, J shed 6 bases, and the junction held 9 bases outside the gene matches. This chain's CDR3 is CASSLGGGRMGEQYF. The CDR3, as DNA: TGTGCCAGCAGCTTAGGGGGCGGGAGAATGGGCGAGCAGTACTTC.

The chain couples TRBV5-6 to TRBJ1-2, with D possibly TRBD1 on 5 matching bases. The CDR3 sequence is 15 residues long. Germline CDR1 is SGHDT and CDR2 is YYEEEE. Between the trimmed V and J ends, which lost 1 base and 4 bases, there was a span of 14 bases. The DNA of the CDR3 is TGTGCCAGCAGCTTGCGCTTGGGGGGGACCTATGGCTACACCTTC. Its protein is CASSLRLGGTYGYTF.

The CDR3 DNA sequence: TGCGCCAGCAGCCAACTCGGCGGGACGAGCTCCTACAATGAGCAGTTCTTC. Protein: CASSQLGGTSSYNEQFF. This rearrangement joins TRBV4-1 to TRBJ2-1; D is perhaps TRBD2 (6 bases). The ends were cut back, 2 bases at V and 0 bases at J, with 14 bases in the middle. Germline lookup yields CDR1 MGHRA and CDR2 YSYEKL. This CDR3 spans 17 amino acids.

The chain combines TRBV23-1 with TRBJ2-7; D uncertain. TRBV23-1 falls under the ORF class, with uncertain function. The length of the CDR3 is 10 residues. V lost 9 bases to trimming and J lost 4 bases, with 7 bases between them. CDR3 coding DNA: TGCGCCAGACCCCATTACGAGCAGTACTTC. Its protein is CARPHYEQYF.

This chain joins TRBV5-1 and TRBJ2-5; D not resolved. Germline values: CDR1 SGHRS, CDR2 YFSETQ. This CDR3 has 12 amino acids. V was trimmed by 5 bases and J by 7 bases, leaving 12 bases between them. The CDR3 bases are TGCGCCAGCAGGCACCGTGAGCGGACCCAGTACTTC. Its protein is CASRHRERTQYF.

The V and J genes are TRBV7-3 and TRBJ1-1; D remains ambiguous. V lost 2 bases and J 1 base, leaving 5 bases between the germline ends. CDR3 size: 13 residues. The V gene's germline CDR1 is SGHTA and CDR2 FQGTGA. CDR3 sequence: CASSLERNTEAFF. The CDR3 coding sequence is TGTGCCAGCAGCTTAGAACGGAACACTGAAGCTTTCTTT.

The gene calls are TRBV19 and TRBJ1-3; D not certain. V lost 7 bases and J 2 bases, leaving 6 bases between the germline ends. CDR3 size: 12 residues. CDR1 is LNHDA and CDR2 is SQIVND in the germline V gene (reference sequence). CDR3 DNA sequence: TGTGCCAGTAAATCAACTGGAAACACCATATATTTT. This codes for CASKSTGNTIYF.

A single count supports this clone. The rearrangement uses TRBV19 and TRBJ2-3, with TRBD2 as a possible D gene (6 bases). Trimming took off 7 bases at V and 3 bases at J, with 26 bases between the two ends. The germline gives CDR1 LNHDA, CDR2 SQIVND (reference sequence). The CDR3 extends over 18 amino acids. In DNA form, the CDR3 reads TGTGCCAGTAAACCCGCTAGTCGGGGGAGGTGGGGGACAGATACGCAGTATTTT. Encoded protein: CASKPASRGRWGTDTQYF.

V gene TRBV4-1 combines with J gene TRBJ1-5; no firm D call. Germline CDR1 MGHRA, CDR2 YSYEKL. Trimming cost V 0 bases and J 3 bases, with 15 bases left between them. This CDR3 spans 17 amino acids. The CDR3 protein is CASSQERNDMVNQPQHF. The DNA of the CDR3 is TGCGCCAGCAGCCAAGAACGGAACGATATGGTCAATCAGCCCCAGCATTTT.

This clone was counted only a few times. The chain uses TRBV11-2 and TRBJ1-1; D gene uncertain. V lost 5 bases and J lost 8, with 18 bases in between. The CDR3 runs 14 residues. Germline loops: CDR1 SGHAT, CDR2 FQNNGV. The CDR3 sequence is CASSPGRISAEAFF. For the CDR3, the DNA is TGTGCCAGCAGCCCCGGACGGATTTCAGCCGAAGCTTTCTTT.

The chain carries TRBV7-2 and TRBJ1-5; D remains ambiguous. Trimming removed 4 bases at V and 1 base at J, with 14 bases between. The CDR3 consists of 16 residues. Germline V gives CDR1 SGHTA, CDR2 FQGNSA. The DNA for the CDR3 is TGTGCCAGCAGCTCAGTGCTGGGCCTCAGCAATCAGCCCCAGCATTTT. Translation: CASSSVLGLSNQPQHF. Based on the CDR3 plus reference TRBV7-2 and TRBJ1-5, the full variable domain is GAGVSQSPSNKVTEKGKDVELRCDPISGHTALYWYRQSLGQGLEFLIYFQGNSAPDKSGLPSDRFSAERTGGSVSTLTIQRTQQEDSAVYLCASSSVLGLSNQPQHFGDGTRLSIL.

A word on this clone: The identical CDR3 is also encoded by other nucleotide sequences in the sample. The chain employs TRBV6-1 and TRBJ1-1; the match to TRBD1 covers 12 bases. The CDR3 loop spans 18 amino acids. Germline-derived CDR1 and CDR2 are MNHNS and SASEGT. J lost 5 bases, V lost 4 bases, and 14 bases had no gene match. The CDR3 here is CASSGRGTGGGLQTEAFF. In DNA, the CDR3 is TGTGCCAGCAGTGGAAGGGGGACAGGGGGCGGGTTACAGACTGAAGCTTTCTTT.

V and J are TRBV19 and TRBJ1-1; no firm D call. Trimming stripped 7 bases from V and 2 bases from J, with 11 bases between. The CDR3 spans 13 residues. Germline V gene sequence: CDR1 LNHDA, CDR2 SQIVND (reference sequence). This CDR3 reads CASTTNANTEAFF. DNA for the CDR3: TGTGCCAGTACGACGAACGCCAACACTGAAGCTTTCTTT.

This clone was counted once. This chain links TRBV2 with TRBJ2-7; D might be TRBD1 (5 bases). CDR1 is SNHLY and CDR2 is FYNNEI in the germline V gene. V shed 0 bases and J shed 6 bases, with 9 bases lying between them. There are 13 residues in the CDR3. The CDR3 coding sequence is TGTGCCAGCAGTGAAGCGCCAAGGGGCGAGCAGTACTTC. Translation: CASSEAPRGEQYF.

V and J are TRBV19 and TRBJ1-1; a weak D match, TRBD1 (5 bases). The V end was cut by 5 bases, the J end by 3 bases, with 10 bases between. This CDR3 region has 13 residues. The germline V gene has CDR1 LNHDA and CDR2 SQIVND (reference sequence). The CDR3 sequence: CASSSWGDTEAFF. As DNA, the CDR3 is TGTGCCAGTAGTTCCTGGGGGGACACTGAAGCTTTCTTT.

This chain joins TRBV7-6 and TRBJ1-2; tentatively, D is TRBD1 (5 bases). The CDR3 consists of 14 residues. The V end lost 0 bases, the J end lost 6 bases, and 11 bases lay between the germline ends. Germline loops: CDR1 SGHVS, CDR2 FNYEAQ. DNA of the CDR3: TGTGCCAGCAGCTTAGCATGGGGGTCCCATGGCTACACCTTC. This translates into CASSLAWGSHGYTF.

Worth noting for this clone: One end of the junction varies from germline; a read error may be responsible. The chain carries TRBV20-1 and TRBJ1-1; D unresolved. Germline-derived CDR1 and CDR2 are DFQATT and SNEGSKA (reference sequence). The CDR3 contains 11 residues. CDR3 region: CSARENTEAFF. CDR3 sequence (DNA): TGCAGTGCTCGAGAGAACACTGAAGCTTTCTTT.

This chain joins TRBV5-1 and TRBJ2-5; D is undetermined. The germline CDR1 and CDR2 sequences are SGHRS and YFSETQ. The CDR3 length is 12 residues. V was cut by 3 bases and J by 2 bases, with 5 bases left in between. CDR3 residues: CASSSGQETQYF. CDR3 DNA sequence: TGCGCCAGCAGCTCCGGTCAAGAGACCCAGTACTTC.

This chain connects TRBV10-3 to TRBJ1-3; 7 bases are shared with TRBD1. Germline CDR1 is ENHRY and CDR2 is SYGVKD. This CDR3 has 14 residues. With V trimmed by 4 bases and J by 5 bases, 5 bases remained unmatched. The CDR3: CAISGTGQRNTIYF. The DNA of the CDR3 is TGTGCCATCAGTGGGACGGGACAGAGAAACACCATATATTTT.

The CDR3 here is CASSRRQGNEKLFF. The CDR3 DNA sequence: TGTGCCAGCAGCCGGAGACAGGGCAATGAAAAACTGTTTTTT. This chain connects TRBV4-2 to TRBJ1-4; 7 bases are a match to TRBD1. Germline assignment: CDR1 LGHNA and CDR2 YNFKEQ. This CDR3 has 14 residues. The J segment lost 5 bases and the V segment lost 4 bases, leaving 4 bases of the junction unmatched.

The chain joins TRBV11-3 to TRBJ2-1; 10 nucleotides align to TRBD1. The CDR3 loop spans 15 amino acids. Germline CDR1 and CDR2: SGHNT and YENEEA. V lost 5 bases and J lost 7; bases outside the gene matches: 8. The chain's CDR3 is CASSPGTGDGNEQFF. CDR3 nucleotide sequence: TGTGCCAGCAGCCCAGGGACAGGGGATGGAAATGAGCAGTTCTTC.

The chain combines TRBV28 with TRBJ2-7; 7 bases align to TRBD1. CDR3 length: 14 amino acids. V was pared by 3 bases and J by 5 bases, with 7 bases of the junction left unmatched. Germline CDR1 MDHEN, CDR2 SYDVKM. The CDR3 loop is CASSFNRGYDEQYF. Here the CDR3 DNA reads TGTGCCAGCAGTTTTAACAGGGGTTACGACGAGCAGTACTTC.

The rearrangement joins TRBV30 to TRBJ1-5; D unclear. Per germline, CDR1 GTSNPN and CDR2 SVGIG (reference sequence). The CDR3 spans 15 residues. V was cut by 0 bases and J by 2 bases, with 11 bases left in between. The CDR3 loop is CAWSVPGAGNQPQHF. DNA for the CDR3: TGTGCCTGGAGTGTCCCGGGAGCGGGCAATCAGCCCCAGCATTTT.

The CDR3 loop reads CASSGGLAYEQYF. The CDR3 DNA follows: TGTGCCAGCAGTGGGGGACTGGCCTACGAGCAGTACTTC. The chain joins TRBV6-1 to TRBJ2-7, with D perhaps TRBD2 (6 bases). The germline V gene encodes CDR1 MNHNS and CDR2 SASEGT. This CDR3 has 13 amino acids. V dropped 4 bases and J dropped 2 bases, with 9 bases sitting between them.

This clone showed up just once. This sequence joins TRBV28 and TRBJ1-3, with D unclear. Trimming removed 2 bases from V and 3 bases from J, with 2 bases in between. The CDR3 is 12 residues long. In germline, CDR1 is MDHEN, CDR2 SYDVKM. The CDR3 sequence: CASSLGGNTIYF. The CDR3 bases are TGTGCCAGCAGTTTAGGTGGAAACACCATATATTTT. Using reference TRBV28 and TRBJ1-3 for the parts outside the CDR3, the full variable domain is DVKVTQSSRYLVKRTGEKVFLECVQDMDHENMFWYRQDPGLGLRLIYFSYDVKMKEKGDIPEGYSVSREKKERFSLILESASTNQTSMYLCASSLGGNTIYFGEGSWLTVV.

J is TRBJ1-4 and V is TRBV2; perhaps TRBD1 as D (6 bases). This CDR3 has 15 residues. Trimming took off 3 bases at V and 4 bases at J, with 12 bases between the two ends. Per the germline V gene, CDR1 is SNHLY and CDR2 is FYNNEI. CDR3 loop: CASSDGAGVNEKLFF. The CDR3 DNA is TGTGCCAGCAGTGATGGGGCAGGGGTTAATGAAAAACTGTTTTTT.

The genes are TRBV7-8 and TRBJ1-5, with D unresolved. V lost 2 bases to trimming and J lost 7 bases, with 9 bases between them. This CDR3 region has 13 residues. Germline V lookup: CDR1 SGHVS, CDR2 FQNEAQ. In DNA, the CDR3 is TGTGCCAGCAGCTTATCCCCCGAACAGCCCCAGCATTTT. Translation: CASSLSPEQPQHF.